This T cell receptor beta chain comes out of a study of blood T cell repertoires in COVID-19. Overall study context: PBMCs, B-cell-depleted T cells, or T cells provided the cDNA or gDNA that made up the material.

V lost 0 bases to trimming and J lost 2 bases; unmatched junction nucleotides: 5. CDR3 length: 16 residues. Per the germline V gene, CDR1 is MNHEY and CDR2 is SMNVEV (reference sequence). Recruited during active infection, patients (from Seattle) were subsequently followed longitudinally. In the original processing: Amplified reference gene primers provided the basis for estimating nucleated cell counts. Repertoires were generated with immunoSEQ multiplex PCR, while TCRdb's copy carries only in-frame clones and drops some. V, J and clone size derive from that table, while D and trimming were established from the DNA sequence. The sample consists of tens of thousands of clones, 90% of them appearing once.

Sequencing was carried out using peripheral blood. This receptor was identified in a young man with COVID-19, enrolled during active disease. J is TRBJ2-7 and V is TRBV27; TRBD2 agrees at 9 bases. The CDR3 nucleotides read TGTGCCAGCAGTTTATCGTCGTTAGCGGGAGCCTACGAGCAGTACTTC. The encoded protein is CASSLSSLAGAYEQYF.